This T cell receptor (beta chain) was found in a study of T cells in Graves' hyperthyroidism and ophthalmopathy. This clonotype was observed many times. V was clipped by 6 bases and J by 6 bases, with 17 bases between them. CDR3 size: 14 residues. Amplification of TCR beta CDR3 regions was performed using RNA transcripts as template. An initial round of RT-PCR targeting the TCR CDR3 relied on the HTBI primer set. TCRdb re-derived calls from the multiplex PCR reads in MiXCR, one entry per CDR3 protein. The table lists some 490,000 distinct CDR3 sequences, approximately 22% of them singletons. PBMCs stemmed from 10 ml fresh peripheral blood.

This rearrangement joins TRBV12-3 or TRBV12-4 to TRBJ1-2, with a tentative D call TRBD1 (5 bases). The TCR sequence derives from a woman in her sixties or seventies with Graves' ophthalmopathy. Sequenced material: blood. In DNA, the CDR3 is TGTGCCAGCAGGGTTACGACCGTGGGGGATGGCTACACCTTC. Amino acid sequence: CASRVTTVGDGYTF.